These T cell receptor beta chains were read from a single sample in a study of T cells after yellow fever vaccination. TCRdb recomputed calls from the 5' RACE reads with MiXCR, one row per CDR3 protein. The data show more than 450,000 distinct CDR3 sequences, with 21% seen just once and 15% to 20% held by the top ten. The specimen was PBMCs, collected roughly 20 days after the first yellow fever vaccination. These TCRs come from a man aged 18 to 29 who received the YFV17D yellow fever vaccine. Each CDR3 is given with its conserved first and last residue. Each record gives: clone size, V gene, J gene, CDR3 length, D gene, CDR3 protein, CDR3 DNA. D genes are given only for firm matches. Clone sizes are given selectively: once, few, many, or a class where the clone is expanded.

clone size: -; V gene: TRBV6-1; J gene: TRBJ2-2; CDR3 length: 13; D gene: TRBD1; CDR3 protein: CASKQGATGELFF; CDR3 DNA: TGTGCCAGCAAACAGGGGGCGACCGGGGAGCTGTTTTTT
clone size: -; V gene: TRBV4-1; J gene: TRBJ1-5; CDR3 length: 16; D gene: -; CDR3 protein: CASSQEPNRSNQPQHF; CDR3 DNA: TGCGCCAGCAGCCAAGAACCGAACCGGAGCAATCAGCCCCAGCATTTT
clone size: -; V gene: TRBV30; J gene: TRBJ2-5; CDR3 length: 11; D gene: -; CDR3 protein: CAWSFRETQYF; CDR3 DNA: TGTGCCTGGAGTTTCCGGGAGACCCAGTACTTC
clone size: -; V gene: TRBV11-2; J gene: TRBJ2-1; CDR3 length: 17; D gene: TRBD2; CDR3 protein: CASSVGTSGDYYNEQFF; CDR3 DNA: TGTGCCAGCAGCGTCGGGACTAGCGGGGATTACTACAATGAGCAGTTCTTC
clone size: few; V gene: TRBV29-1; J gene: TRBJ1-3; CDR3 length: 13; D gene: -; CDR3 protein: CSAEGDSGNTIYF; CDR3 DNA: TGCAGCGCCGAAGGAGATTCTGGAAACACCATATATTTT
clone size: few; V gene: TRBV20-1; J gene: TRBJ1-1; CDR3 length: 13; D gene: TRBD1; CDR3 protein: CSARQGVDTEAFF; CDR3 DNA: TGCAGTGCTAGGCAGGGGGTCGACACTGAAGCTTTCTTT
clone size: few; V gene: TRBV6-2/TRBV6-3; J gene: TRBJ1-1; CDR3 length: 14; D gene: -; CDR3 protein: CASSYLHQNTEAFF; CDR3 DNA: TGTGCCAGCAGTTATCTCCACCAGAACACTGAAGCTTTCTTT
clone size: -; V gene: TRBV5-1; J gene: TRBJ2-7; CDR3 length: 14; D gene: TRBD1; CDR3 protein: CASSLGTGLYEQYF; CDR3 DNA: TGCGCCAGCAGCCTAGGGACAGGGCTTTACGAGCAGTACTTC
clone size: few; V gene: TRBV7-9; J gene: TRBJ2-7; CDR3 length: 15; D gene: TRBD2; CDR3 protein: CASSTGPAGNREQYF; CDR3 DNA: TGTGCCAGCAGCACGGGACCAGCGGGGAACCGCGAGCAGTACTTC
clone size: -; V gene: TRBV4-3; J gene: TRBJ1-6; CDR3 length: 15; D gene: -; CDR3 protein: CASRRVGGVNSPLHF; CDR3 DNA: TGCGCCAGCCGCCGTGTAGGAGGGGTTAATTCACCCCTCCACTTT
clone size: -; V gene: TRBV12-3/TRBV12-4; J gene: TRBJ2-2; CDR3 length: 14; D gene: -; CDR3 protein: CASSLKGHTGELFF; CDR3 DNA: TGTGCCAGCAGTTTAAAGGGGCATACCGGGGAGCTGTTTTTT
clone size: few; V gene: TRBV4-1; J gene: TRBJ1-5; CDR3 length: 15; D gene: -; CDR3 protein: CASSHRQVSNQPQHF; CDR3 DNA: TGCGCCAGCAGCCACCGACAGGTTAGCAATCAGCCCCAGCATTTT
clone size: -; V gene: TRBV6-2/TRBV6-3; J gene: TRBJ2-1; CDR3 length: 15; D gene: TRBD1; CDR3 protein: CASRSPGQGSGEQFF; CDR3 DNA: TGTGCCAGCAGAAGTCCGGGACAGGGGAGTGGCGAGCAGTTCTTC
clone size: few; V gene: TRBV4-1; J gene: TRBJ2-1; CDR3 length: 15; D gene: -; CDR3 protein: CASRPGREVSGEQFF; CDR3 DNA: TGCGCCAGCAGACCCGGCCGAGAGGTATCTGGCGAGCAGTTCTTC
clone size: -; V gene: TRBV18; J gene: TRBJ2-2; CDR3 length: 15; D gene: -; CDR3 protein: CASSPRIVDTGELFF; CDR3 DNA: TGTGCCAGCTCACCACGGATAGTGGACACCGGGGAGCTGTTTTTT
clone size: few; V gene: TRBV5-1; J gene: TRBJ1-1; CDR3 length: 17; D gene: -; CDR3 protein: CASSSSYYWTANTEAFF; CDR3 DNA: TGCGCCAGCAGCTCCTCCTACTACTGGACAGCGAACACTGAAGCTTTCTTT
clone size: few; V gene: TRBV5-1; J gene: TRBJ1-1; CDR3 length: 15; D gene: -; CDR3 protein: CASSFFRVGTTEAFF; CDR3 DNA: TGCGCCAGCAGCTTCTTCAGGGTGGGGACCACTGAAGCTTTCTTT
clone size: -; V gene: TRBV4-3; J gene: TRBJ1-1; CDR3 length: 17; D gene: -; CDR3 protein: CASSHLGTIMEDPEAFF; CDR3 DNA: TGCGCCAGCAGCCATCTTGGGACCATTATGGAAGATCCTGAAGCTTTCTTT
clone size: -; V gene: TRBV12-3/TRBV12-4; J gene: TRBJ1-2; CDR3 length: 13; D gene: -; CDR3 protein: CASSYTGTWGYTF; CDR3 DNA: TGTGCCAGCAGCTATACCGGGACGTGGGGCTACACCTTC
clone size: -; V gene: TRBV27; J gene: TRBJ2-5; CDR3 length: 15; D gene: -; CDR3 protein: CASSFGGQSLETQYF; CDR3 DNA: TGTGCCAGCAGTTTTGGGGGGCAGTCCCTGGAGACCCAGTACTTC
clone size: -; V gene: TRBV4-3; J gene: TRBJ1-2; CDR3 length: 15; D gene: -; CDR3 protein: CASSPVGTPSHGYTF; CDR3 DNA: TGCGCCAGCAGCCCGGTCGGAACCCCAAGCCATGGCTACACCTTC
clone size: -; V gene: TRBV2; J gene: TRBJ2-2; CDR3 length: 14; D gene: TRBD2; CDR3 protein: CASSVSGETGELFF; CDR3 DNA: TGTGCCAGCAGCGTAAGCGGGGAAACCGGGGAGCTGTTTTTT
clone size: -; V gene: TRBV20-1; J gene: TRBJ2-1; CDR3 length: 12; D gene: TRBD2; CDR3 protein: CSVAGGRDEQFF; CDR3 DNA: TGCAGTGTAGCGGGGGGGCGGGATGAGCAGTTCTTC
clone size: -; V gene: TRBV29-1; J gene: TRBJ1-2; CDR3 length: 11; D gene: -; CDR3 protein: CSAWGGGGYTF; CDR3 DNA: TGCAGCGCCTGGGGAGGAGGAGGCTACACCTTC
clone size: few; V gene: TRBV11-1; J gene: TRBJ1-1; CDR3 length: 12; D gene: -; CDR3 protein: CASVPQNTEAFF; CDR3 DNA: TGTGCCAGCGTCCCGCAGAACACTGAAGCTTTCTTT
clone size: -; V gene: TRBV6-1; J gene: TRBJ2-1; CDR3 length: 15; D gene: TRBD1; CDR3 protein: CASSPVRGQGDEQFF; CDR3 DNA: TGTGCCAGCAGCCCGGTCCGGGGACAGGGTGATGAGCAGTTCTTC
clone size: -; V gene: TRBV5-1; J gene: TRBJ2-5; CDR3 length: 16; D gene: TRBD2; CDR3 protein: CASSSTSGGPWETQYF; CDR3 DNA: TGCGCCAGCAGCTCGACTAGCGGGGGGCCGTGGGAGACCCAGTACTTC
clone size: -; V gene: TRBV20-1; J gene: TRBJ2-3; CDR3 length: 16; D gene: -; CDR3 protein: CSAKVYRPANTDTQYF; CDR3 DNA: TGCAGTGCTAAGGTCTATAGGCCAGCTAACACAGATACGCAGTATTTT
clone size: -; V gene: TRBV9; J gene: TRBJ1-1; CDR3 length: 14; D gene: -; CDR3 protein: CASSVVGMNTEAFF; CDR3 DNA: TGTGCCAGCAGCGTGGTTGGGATGAACACTGAAGCTTTCTTT
clone size: -; V gene: TRBV6-2/TRBV6-3; J gene: TRBJ2-5; CDR3 length: 13; D gene: -; CDR3 protein: CASSWIPAETQYF; CDR3 DNA: TGTGCCAGCAGTTGGATCCCGGCGGAGACCCAGTACTTC
clone size: few; V gene: TRBV12-3/TRBV12-4; J gene: TRBJ1-2; CDR3 length: 15; D gene: -; CDR3 protein: CASSLASGTLGGYTF; CDR3 DNA: TGTGCCAGCAGTTTAGCATCCGGGACACTGGGTGGCTACACCTTC